These 21 T cell receptor beta chains came from one sample sequenced in a study of OX40 agonist ivuxolimab in advanced cancers. The protocol used for the library was the immunoSEQ multiplex PCR assay. TCRdb re-hosts the immuneACCESS table, in-frame sequences only. Its copies lack some clones; in the studies checked, an unresolved V gene accounts for under half of them, and the cause for the rest is not known. This sample holds 65,000 to 90,000 clones; approximately 82% were observed only once. Clones ranked in the top ten supply around 5% of the sample. Here the sequenced sample was CD4+ or CD8+ T cells sorted from blood, taken in a trial of the OX40 agonist ivuxolimab. The receptors stem from an adult with an advanced solid tumor such as melanoma, head and neck, liver or kidney cancer.

The gene calls are TRBV19 and TRBJ1-5; no reliable D call. Germline CDR1 LNHDA, CDR2 SQIVND (reference sequence). CDR3 length equals 14 residues. V was pared by 5 bases and J by 5 bases, with 13 bases between. CDR3 nucleotides: TGTGCCAGTAGTCAACCCTTTGGGGATCAGCCCCAGCATTTT. This encodes CASSQPFGDQPQHF.

The genes are TRBV2 and TRBJ1-1; D is unresolved. The CDR3 totals 14 residues. V dropped 6 bases and J dropped 9 bases, with 20 bases sitting between them. Per the germline V gene, CDR1 is SNHLY and CDR2 is FYNNEI. For the CDR3, the DNA is TGTGCCAGCAGCGGTGGGAATACAGTACGACAAGCTTTCTTT. Protein product: CASSGGNTVRQAFF.

CDR3 nucleotide sequence: TGTGCCAGCAGATTGCCAGGGGACACTGAAGCTTTCTTT. Protein: CASRLPGDTEAFF. The V call is TRBV6-6, the J call TRBJ1-1; D possibly corresponds to TRBD1 (6 bases). Trimming left V 6 bases short and J 3 bases short, with 11 bases between. The CDR3 spans 13 residues. Germline CDR1 and CDR2: MNHNY and SVGAGI (reference sequence).

This chain uses TRBV7-2 with TRBJ2-1; D might be TRBD1 (6 bases). The length of the CDR3 is 15 residues. Trimming pared 4 bases from V and 4 bases from J, leaving 14 bases between. Germline V lookup: CDR1 SGHTA, CDR2 FQGNSA. The CDR3 nucleotides are TGTGCCAGCAGCTCAACAGGGTCAATTTACAATGAGCAGTTCTTC. Translated: CASSSTGSIYNEQFF. The whole variable domain, remainder taken from reference TRBV7-2 and TRBJ2-1, is GAGVSQSPSNKVTEKGKDVELRCDPISGHTALYWYRQSLGQGLEFLIYFQGNSAPDKSGLPSDRFSAERTGGSVSTLTIQRTQQEDSAVYLCASSSTGSIYNEQFFGPGTRLTVL.

This chain connects TRBV7-8 to TRBJ1-5; no clear D. CDR1 is SGHVS, CDR2 FQNEAQ, per germline. The CDR3 is made up of 13 amino acids. Trimming removed 4 bases from V and 5 bases from J, with 9 bases in between. The CDR3 coding sequence is TGTGCCAGCAGCTCACTTGGGGATCAGCCCCAGCATTTT. It yields the protein CASSSLGDQPQHF.

This clone has more than one count but fewer than ten. This chain connects TRBV6-6 to TRBJ2-7, with D maybe TRBD1 (5 bases). The CDR3 is made up of 13 amino acids. Trimming removed 7 bases at V and 5 bases at J, with 15 bases between. In germline, CDR1 is MNHNY, CDR2 SVGAGI (reference sequence). CDR3 sequence reads: CASTTWGENEQYF. CDR3 in DNA: TGTGCCAGCACCACGTGGGGCGAGAACGAGCAGTACTTC.

This chain connects TRBV7-2 to TRBJ2-1; D call uncertain. This CDR3 has 13 residues. CDR1 SGHTA and CDR2 FQGNSA come from the germline V gene. V lost 2 bases to trimming and J lost 8 bases, with 10 bases between them. As DNA, the CDR3 is TGTGCCAGCAGCTTAAACTATTTCGATGAGCAGTTCTTC. Translating gives CASSLNYFDEQFF.

The chain joins TRBV28 to TRBJ2-3; D not resolved. From germline, CDR1 is MDHEN and CDR2 SYDVKM. V was trimmed by 3 bases and J by 4 bases, leaving 8 bases between them. The CDR3 extends over 13 amino acids. CDR3 nucleotides: TGTGCCAGCAGTTTCGCAAACGCAGATACGCAGTATTTT. This encodes CASSFANADTQYF.

The rearrangement uses TRBV6-5 and TRBJ2-1; the D gene could be TRBD1 or TRBD2 (5 bases each). Germline loops: CDR1 MNHEY, CDR2 SVGAGI. This CDR3 is built from 13 residues. Trimming removed 7 bases from V and 2 bases from J, with 9 bases in between. CDR3 DNA: TGTGCCAGCACAGGGACCGCCTACAATGAGCAGTTCTTC. Translating gives CASTGTAYNEQFF.

J is TRBJ2-3 and V is TRBV2; D not resolved. Trimming took 11 bases from V and 8 from J, leaving 14 bases between them. Germline CDR1 reads SNHLY; CDR2 reads FYNNEI. The CDR3 is 11 residues long. The CDR3 DNA is TGTGCCGCAGGATACGAAGTTACGCAGTATTTT. Translated: CAAGYEVTQYF.

The chain couples TRBV19 to TRBJ2-3; D perhaps matches TRBD1 (5 bases). Trimming shortened V by 6 bases and J by 5 bases, and 9 bases separated the two germline ends. The V gene's germline CDR1 is LNHDA and CDR2 SQIVND (reference sequence). This CDR3 is 12 amino acids long. The chain's CDR3 is CASRLTGDTQYF. The CDR3 nucleotides read TGTGCCAGTAGGCTAACAGGAGATACGCAGTATTTT.

V and J are TRBV28 and TRBJ1-1, with D unclear. Germline CDR1 reads MDHEN; CDR2 reads SYDVKM. This CDR3 has 12 amino acids. The V end was cut by 1 base, the J end by 6 bases, with 6 bases between. The CDR3 nucleotides read TGTGCCAGCAGTTTATCGATCCCTGAAGCTTTCTTT. This encodes CASSLSIPEAFF.

This clone was counted a single time. The chain employs TRBV19 and TRBJ2-7; 7 nucleotides agree with TRBD2. The germline V gene has CDR1 LNHDA and CDR2 SQIVND (reference sequence). Germline trimming cut 1 base from V and 6 bases from J; bases unmatched to any gene: 6. The CDR3 totals 14 residues. CDR3 residues: CASSIGAGYGEQYF. CDR3 in DNA: TGTGCCAGTAGTATAGGAGCGGGGTATGGCGAGCAGTACTTC. Complete variable domain (other parts from reference TRBV19 and TRBJ2-7): DGGITQSPKYLFRKEGQNVTLSCEQNLNHDAMYWYRQDPGQGLRLIYYSQIVNDFQKGDIAEGYSVSREKKESFPLTVTSAQKNPTAFYLCASSIGAGYGEQYFGPGTRLTVT.

The chain couples TRBV5-4 to TRBJ1-1, with TRBD1 matching 7 bases. V was pared by 4 bases and J by 11 bases, with 11 bases of the junction left unmatched. CDR3 size: 13 residues. Germline CDR1 is SGHNT and CDR2 is YYREEE (reference sequence). CDR3 nucleotides: TGTGCCAGCAGCGGGACAGCCACTTCTTCGGCTTTCTTT. Encoded protein: CASSGTATSSAFF. Combining the CDR3 with reference TRBV5-4 and TRBJ1-1 gives the whole variable domain ETGVTQSPTHLIKTRGQQVTLRCSSQSGHNTVSWYQQALGQGPQFIFQYYREEENGRGNFPPRFSGLQFPNYSSELNVNALELDDSALYLCASSGTATSSAFFGQGTRLTVV.

The gene calls are TRBV7-2 and TRBJ2-7, with 10 positions matching TRBD1. The germline V gene encodes CDR1 SGHTA and CDR2 FQGNSA. This CDR3 spans 16 amino acids. The V segment lost 1 base and the J segment 3 bases; nucleotides outside the gene matches: 6. This chain's CDR3 is CASSLGPGQGLYEQYF. Here the CDR3 DNA reads TGTGCCAGCAGCTTAGGTCCGGGACAGGGGCTCTACGAGCAGTACTTC.

This rearrangement joins TRBV6-5 to TRBJ2-7; 7 bases match TRBD2. This CDR3 has 13 residues. CDR1 MNHEY and CDR2 SVGAGI come from the germline V gene. After removal of 5 bases from V and 3 bases from J, the junction contained 4 bases not matched to a gene. The CDR3 region has the DNA TGTGCCAGCAGTCTTCGGACTAGCTACGAGCAGTACTTC. It codes for CASSLRTSYEQYF.

This rearrangement joins TRBV11-2 to TRBJ2-7, with 13 bases lining up with TRBD2. Germline V gene lookup returns CDR1 SGHAT and CDR2 FQNNGV. This CDR3 region has 17 residues. The ends lost 3 bases at V and 4 bases at J; junction bases unmatched: 9. The CDR3 loop is CASSFSGGLAGYYEQYF. CDR3 nucleotide sequence: TGTGCCAGCAGCTTTTCGGGGGGACTAGCGGGGTATTACGAGCAGTACTTC.

The J gene is TRBJ2-5, the V gene TRBV5-1; D remains unclear. V lost 0 bases and J 5 bases, leaving 11 bases between the germline ends. CDR1 is SGHRS and CDR2 is YFSETQ in the germline V gene. This CDR3 has 14 amino acids. CDR3 sequence (DNA): TGCGCCAGCAGCTTGGTGGATTTCGGGGAGACCCAGTACTTC. Translated: CASSLVDFGETQYF.

Concerning this clone: Other DNA variants within this sample encode the same CDR3. J is TRBJ2-5 and V is TRBV7-8; D is unresolved. CDR3 length: 14 residues. CDR1 is SGHVS and CDR2 is FQNEAQ in the germline V gene. V lost 1 base, J lost 2 bases, and 8 bases lay in between. CDR3 amino acids: CASSLGAGQETQYF. For the CDR3, the DNA is TGTGCCAGCAGCTTAGGGGCCGGACAAGAGACCCAGTACTTC. Based on the CDR3 plus reference TRBV7-8 and TRBJ2-5, the full variable domain is GAGVSQSPRYKVAKRGQDVALRCDPISGHVSLFWYQQALGQGPEFLTYFQNEAQLDKSGLPSDRFFAERPEGSVSTLKIQRTQQEDSAVYLCASSLGAGQETQYFGPGTRLLVL.

The chain carries TRBV2 and TRBJ1-2, with unresolved D. The CDR3 is made up of 13 amino acids. V lost 1 base and J 2 bases, leaving 5 bases between the germline ends. Germline values: CDR1 SNHLY, CDR2 FYNNEI. The CDR3 here is CASSEVENYGYTF. The CDR3 region has the DNA TGTGCCAGCAGTGAAGTAGAAAACTATGGCTACACCTTC. Complete variable domain (other parts from reference TRBV2 and TRBJ1-2): EPEVTQTPSHQVTQMGQEVILRCVPISNHLYFYWYRQILGQKVEFLVSFYNNEISEKSEIFDDQFSVERPDGSNFTLKIRSTKLEDSAMYFCASSEVENYGYTFGSGTRLTVV.

This chain joins TRBV4-2 and TRBJ2-1, with 9 bases identical to TRBD2. CDR3 length equals 14 residues. Germline V gene data show CDR1 as LGHNA and CDR2 as YNFKEQ. With 3 bases clipped from V and 6 bases from J, the junction kept 3 bases outside the gene matches. CDR3 region: CASSQASGANEQFF. DNA for the CDR3: TGTGCCAGCAGCCAGGCTAGCGGGGCCAATGAGCAGTTCTTC.